This T cell receptor (beta chain) stems from a study of blood T cell repertoires in COVID-19. Background on the study: Collection of acute and convalescent COVID-19 samples took place in the United States, Italy and Spain. Sample material is recorded as cDNA or gDNA derived from T cells, B-cell-depleted T cells, or PBMCs.

Per the authors' pipeline: Reference gene primer amplification in the assay estimated nucleated cell counts. Here immunoSEQ multiplex PCR was the method, and the copy in TCRdb shows in-frame clones only, minus some. V, J and clone size derive from that table, while D and trimming were established from the DNA sequence. The data hold roughly 100,000 clones, with roughly four fifths observed a single time. The TCR sequence derives from a middle-aged man with active or convalescent COVID-19. Sample: peripheral blood.

Here the CDR3 reads CASSSGQILNYGYTF. The CDR3 coding sequence is TGTGCCAGCAGCTCGGGACAGATCCTCAACTATGGCTACACCTTC. The chain combines TRBV7-9 with TRBJ1-2; TRBD1 aligns across 7 bases. Trimming removed 4 bases from V and 2 bases from J; junction bases left unmatched: 7. The V gene's germline CDR1 is SEHNR and CDR2 FQNEAQ (reference sequence). This CDR3 has 15 residues.